The entry below gives a single T cell receptor beta chain sequence along with its context. The sample originates from a study of blood T cell repertoires in COVID-19. Assay used: immunoSEQ multiplex PCR; TCRdb lists only in-frame clones, some missing. The table includes hundreds of thousands of clones, around 90% detected once. Exposed volunteers were people who met a COVID-19 case within 2 weeks before study entry. CDR1 is SGHRS, CDR2 YFSETQ, per germline. The V and J ends lost 4 bases and 9 bases, in that order; junction bases with no gene match: 11. The CDR3 runs to 16 residues. This TCR was recovered from a man between 45 and 60 years old who had been exposed to COVID-19. Sequenced material: PBMCs or T cells enriched from blood (not recorded which). The V call is TRBV5-1, the J call TRBJ2-3; 13 nucleotides line up with TRBD2. Written as DNA, the CDR3 is TGCGCCAGCAGCCCGGGACTAGCGGGATTATCGGACACGCAGTATTTT. Encoded protein: CASSPGLAGLSDTQYF.